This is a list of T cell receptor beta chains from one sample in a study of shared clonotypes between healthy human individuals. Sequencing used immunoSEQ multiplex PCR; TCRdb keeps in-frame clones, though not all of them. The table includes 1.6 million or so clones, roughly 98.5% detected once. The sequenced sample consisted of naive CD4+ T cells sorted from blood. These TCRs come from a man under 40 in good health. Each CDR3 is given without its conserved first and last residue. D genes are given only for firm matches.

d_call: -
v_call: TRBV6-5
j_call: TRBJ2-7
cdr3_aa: ASSSPSVGYEQY

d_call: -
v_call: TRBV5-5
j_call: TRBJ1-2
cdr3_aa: ASSFNYGYT

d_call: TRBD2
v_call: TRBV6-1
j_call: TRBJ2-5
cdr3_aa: ASSGTSGRGKTQY

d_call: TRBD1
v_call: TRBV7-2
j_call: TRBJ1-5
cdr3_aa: ASSRGTGGINQPQH

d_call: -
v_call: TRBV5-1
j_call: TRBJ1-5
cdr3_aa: ASSLVSGRDQPQH

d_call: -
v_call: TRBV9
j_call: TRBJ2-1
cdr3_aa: ASSVEGHGDTEQF

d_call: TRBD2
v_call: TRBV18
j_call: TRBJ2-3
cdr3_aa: ASSRYTSQLSGISTDTQY

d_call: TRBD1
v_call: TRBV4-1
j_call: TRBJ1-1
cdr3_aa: ASSHDRPGQGIRRNTEAF

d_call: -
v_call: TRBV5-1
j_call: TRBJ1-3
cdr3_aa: ASSLDHSGNTIY

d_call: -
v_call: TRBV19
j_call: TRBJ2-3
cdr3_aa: ASSISSPDTQY

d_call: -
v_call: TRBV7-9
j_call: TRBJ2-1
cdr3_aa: ASSLLIGGLRQF

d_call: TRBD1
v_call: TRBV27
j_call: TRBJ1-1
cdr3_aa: ASSSRTGVSNTEAF

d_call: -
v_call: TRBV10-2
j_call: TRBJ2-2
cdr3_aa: ASTKDLGGELF